These 18 T cell receptor beta chains were all obtained from the same sample, sequenced in a study of blood T cell repertoires in COVID-19. Profiling relied on immunoSEQ multiplex PCR, and the TCRdb table lists in-frame clones only, not all of them. The data show roughly 240,000 clones, 82% seen once. The material sequenced was peripheral blood. Receptors were obtained from a woman older than 75 with acute or convalescent COVID-19.

This sequence joins TRBV7-2 and TRBJ2-2, with 8 bases identical to TRBD1. CDR1 SGHTA and CDR2 FQGNSA come from the germline V gene. After removal of 4 bases from V and 6 bases from J, the junction contained 7 bases not matched to a gene. The CDR3 extends over 15 amino acids. The CDR3 DNA sequence: TGTGCCAGCAGCTCTAGGACAGGGTATGCCGGGGAGCTGTTTTTT. Translated, it gives CASSSRTGYAGELFF.

The chain uses TRBV9 and TRBJ1-6; TRBD1 might be the D (6 bases). Germline CDR1 SGDLS, CDR2 YYNGEE. This CDR3 has 15 amino acids. Trimming pared 3 bases from V and 6 bases from J, leaving 13 bases between. CDR3 sequence reads: CASSGTGTANSPLHF. DNA of the CDR3: TGTGCCAGCAGCGGAACAGGGACGGCTAATTCACCCCTCCACTTT.

This chain connects TRBV7-8 to TRBJ2-2; 10 nucleotides match TRBD1. There are 16 residues in the CDR3. Per germline, CDR1 SGHVS and CDR2 FQNEAQ. Trimming took 5 bases from V and 6 from J; bases not matched to a gene: 9. The CDR3: CASSPQTGGAPGELFF. In DNA form, the CDR3 reads TGTGCCAGCAGCCCGCAGACAGGGGGCGCCCCCGGGGAGCTGTTTTTT.

The chain combines TRBV19 with TRBJ1-3, with D perhaps TRBD1 (6 bases). Germline lookup yields CDR1 LNHDA and CDR2 SQIVND (reference sequence). This CDR3 contains 15 residues. Deletions cut 4 bases from V and 0 bases from J, with 10 bases between. CDR3 loop: CASSTTGSSGNTIYF. The CDR3 DNA is TGTGCCAGTAGTACTACAGGGTCCTCTGGAAACACCATATATTTT.

This rearrangement joins TRBV6-5 to TRBJ2-3, with 9 bases fitting TRBD1. J was trimmed by 2 bases and V by 6 bases; bases with no gene match: 6. CDR3 size: 15 residues. Per the germline V gene, CDR1 is MNHEY and CDR2 is SVGAGI. The CDR3, as DNA: TGTGCCAGCAGATATACAGGGGGCCCCACAGATACGCAGTATTTT. Its translation: CASRYTGGPTDTQYF.

The rearrangement joins TRBV5-6 to TRBJ1-1; D gene ambiguous. Germline loops: CDR1 SGHDT, CDR2 YYEEEE. This CDR3 is built from 14 residues. The ends were cut back, 0 bases at V and 2 bases at J, with 8 bases in the middle. CDR3 coding DNA: TGTGCCAGCAGCTTGGCGAGACTAAACACTGAAGCTTTCTTT. The encoded protein is CASSLARLNTEAFF.

The chain links TRBV5-1 to TRBJ2-7, with 15 bases lining up with TRBD2. Trimming cost V 4 bases and J 2 bases; bases outside gene matches: 16. The CDR3 has 20 residues. Germline CDR1 reads SGHRS; CDR2 reads YFSETQ. The chain's CDR3 is CASSKYGLAGGPDQTYEQYF. The CDR3 nucleotides are TGCGCCAGCAGCAAATACGGACTAGCGGGAGGGCCGGATCAAACCTACGAGCAGTACTTC.

This sequence joins TRBV10-3 and TRBJ2-7, with a weak D call TRBD1 (6 bases). The CDR3 covers 14 residues. Germline V gene data show CDR1 as ENHRY and CDR2 as SYGVKD. Trimming pared 6 bases from V and 3 bases from J, leaving 15 bases between. The CDR3 sequence is CAIRRQGTNYEQYF. CDR3 coding DNA: TGTGCCATCAGAAGGCAGGGGACCAACTACGAGCAGTACTTC.

The rearrangement links TRBV7-2 to TRBJ1-2; a possible D gene is TRBD1 (6 bases). The germline V gene has CDR1 SGHTA and CDR2 FQGNSA. The CDR3 consists of 12 residues. Trimming removed 5 bases from V and 10 bases from J, with 14 bases in between. The CDR3 DNA is TGTGCCAGCAGCACCCAAACAGGGAACTACACCTTC. Its protein is CASSTQTGNYTF.

This sequence joins TRBV4-1 and TRBJ2-1; 9 bases are shared with TRBD2. The V segment lost 0 bases and the J segment 5 bases; nucleotides outside the gene matches: 8. Germline V lookup: CDR1 MGHRA, CDR2 YSYEKL. CDR3 length equals 17 residues. As DNA, the CDR3 is TGCGCCAGCAGCCAAGAGTCCGGGACTAGCCCTAACAATGAGCAGTTCTTC. As protein: CASSQESGTSPNNEQFF.

The V and J genes are TRBV2 and TRBJ2-4; 8 bases are shared with TRBD2. The CDR3 has 15 residues. Germline trimming cut 4 bases from V and 8 bases from J; bases unmatched to any gene: 10. In germline, CDR1 is SNHLY, CDR2 FYNNEI. The CDR3 DNA reads TGTGCCAGCAGTGGATTACGGGGGGGCAGGGACATTCAGTACTTC. Amino acid sequence: CASSGLRGGRDIQYF.

The rearrangement links TRBV9 to TRBJ2-5, with 10 bases lining up with TRBD2. The CDR3 is 17 residues long. Per the germline V gene, CDR1 is SGDLS and CDR2 is YYNGEE. The V segment lost 0 bases and the J segment 5 bases; nucleotides outside the gene matches: 10. CDR3 region: CASSVGLAGALMETQYF. The CDR3 DNA follows: TGTGCCAGCAGCGTAGGGCTAGCGGGGGCCCTGATGGAGACCCAGTACTTC.

This sequence joins TRBV9 and TRBJ2-1; TRBD2 matches at 7 bases. V dropped 0 bases and J dropped 3; count of bases not matched to a gene: 6. The CDR3 loop spans 16 amino acids. Germline lookup yields CDR1 SGDLS and CDR2 YYNGEE. DNA for the CDR3: TGTGCCAGCAGCGTAGCGCGGGAGAGGGGCTACAATGAGCAGTTCTTC. Protein: CASSVARERGYNEQFF.

There are a few counts of this clone. The CDR3 sequence is CASRHGPSWDSPLHF. The CDR3 DNA reads as TGCGCCAGCCGACACGGCCCATCGTGGGATTCACCCCTCCACTTT. The rearrangement uses TRBV10-2 and TRBJ1-6; D ambiguous. Germline V gives CDR1 WSHSY, CDR2 SAAADI. The CDR3 is made up of 15 amino acids. With 8 bases removed from V and 8 bases from J, the gap between germline ends came to 19 bases.

The J gene is TRBJ2-7, the V gene TRBV5-4, with TRBD1 matching over 7 bases. Trimming cost V 5 bases and J 3 bases; bases outside gene matches: 5. Looked up from germline, CDR1 is SGHNT and CDR2 is YYREEE (reference sequence). This CDR3 is built from 13 residues. CDR3 nucleotides: TGTGCCAGCAGAAGTCACAGGGGCTACGAGCAGTACTTC. This gives the protein CASRSHRGYEQYF.

The chain combines TRBV29-1 with TRBJ2-1, with 8 bases matching TRBD2. The ends lost 6 bases at V and 6 bases at J; junction bases unmatched: 10. The CDR3 covers 14 residues. From germline, CDR1 is SQVTM and CDR2 ANQGSEA. In DNA form, the CDR3 reads TGCAGCGTAGGGGGGACTAGATTCCGCAATGAGCAGTTCTTC. Translation: CSVGGTRFRNEQFF.

The gene calls are TRBV12-3 or TRBV12-4 and TRBJ1-2; the D is unclear. V was pared by 6 bases and J by 4 bases, with 12 bases between. This CDR3 contains 13 residues. The DNA for the CDR3 is TGTGCCAGCAGCCCTCAAGACACCTATGGCTACACCTTC. Amino acid sequence: CASSPQDTYGYTF.

V is TRBV7-9 and J is TRBJ1-4; weak D call: TRBD1 (6 bases). This CDR3 is built from 15 residues. CDR1 SEHNR and CDR2 FQNEAQ come from the germline V gene (reference sequence). V was cut by 5 bases and J by 7 bases, with 17 bases left in between. The CDR3 here is CASSVRRGGGEKLFF. CDR3 nucleotide sequence: TGTGCCAGCAGCGTCCGAAGGGGGGGCGGTGAAAAACTGTTTTTT.